One sample yielded the 30 T cell receptor beta chains listed below, sequenced in a study of T cell responses to AZD1222 COVID-19 vaccine listed by TCRdb under 2021. What this sample's time point label stands for: baseline before first vaccination. Library creation used the immunoSEQ multiplex PCR assay. TCRdb retrieved this table from immuneACCESS and kept in-frame rearrangements only. Not all clones are present; in checked studies, unresolved V genes account for under half, and no reason is known for the remainder. The sample has 75,000 to 95,000 clones on record, 70% to 90% of them singletons. The ten largest account for approximately 13% of the sample. Sequenced material: peripheral blood, taken on day 0 of AZD1222 vaccination. The receptors originated from an adult in good health.

The chain has TRBV18 and TRBJ1-1; tentative D call: TRBD1 (5 bases). CDR1 and CDR2 (germline): KGHSH, LQKENI. V gave up 0 bases and J gave up 1 base, with 9 bases separating them. CDR3 length equals 15 residues. The CDR3 coding sequence is TGTGCCAGCTCACCACCCGCAGGGAGGAACACTGAAGCTTTCTTT. This translates into CASSPPAGRNTEAFF.

The chain carries TRBV18 and TRBJ2-4, with a tentative D call TRBD1 (5 bases). Trimming took 6 bases from V and 6 from J, leaving 15 bases between them. The CDR3 runs 14 residues. The germline CDR1 and CDR2 sequences are KGHSH and LQKENI. This chain's CDR3 is CASSLTAWGNIQYF. CDR3 nucleotide sequence: TGTGCCAGCTCCCTGACAGCTTGGGGAAACATTCAGTACTTC.

This sequence joins TRBV7-2 and TRBJ2-7; the match to TRBD1 covers 9 bases. The ends lost 5 bases at V and 0 bases at J; junction bases unmatched: 2. CDR3 length: 14 residues. Germline V gene lookup returns CDR1 SGHTA and CDR2 FQGNSA. The CDR3 DNA follows: TGTGCCAGCAGCCGGGACAGGGACTCCTACGAGCAGTACTTC. The encoded protein is CASSRDRDSYEQYF.

The chain has TRBV5-1 and TRBJ1-2, with D perhaps matching TRBD1 (5 bases). Germline CDR1 reads SGHRS; CDR2 reads YFSETQ. V lost 5 bases and J 7 bases, leaving 18 bases between the germline ends. There are 14 residues in the CDR3. CDR3 in DNA: TGCGCCAGCAGTACCGGGACGGCATTAAGTGGCTACACCTTC. Its translation is CASSTGTALSGYTF.

The chain joins TRBV6-5 to TRBJ1-2; D remains ambiguous. Germline loops: CDR1 MNHEY, CDR2 SVGAGI. This CDR3 spans 13 amino acids. V shed 2 bases and J shed 9 bases, with 13 bases lying between them. The CDR3 DNA is TGTGCCAGCAGTTACACCCCGTCAAGCCGCTACACCTTC. The encoded protein is CASSYTPSSRYTF.

The rearrangement joins TRBV14 to TRBJ1-2; 8 nucleotides agree with TRBD1. The J segment lost 7 bases and the V segment lost 0 bases, leaving 4 bases of the junction unmatched. The germline CDR1 and CDR2 sequences are SGHDN and FVKESK. The CDR3 covers 14 residues. The CDR3 DNA reads TGTGCCAGCAGCCAAGAATGGACAGGGTTTGGCTACACCTTC. Residues: CASSQEWTGFGYTF.

This clone was counted a few times. The J gene is TRBJ2-7, the V gene TRBV6-5; 8 nucleotides match TRBD1. Germline V gives CDR1 MNHEY, CDR2 SVGAGI. The CDR3 totals 14 residues. V shed 2 bases, J shed 4 bases, and the junction held 4 bases outside the gene matches. The DNA of the CDR3 is TGTGCCAGCAGTTACGACAGGGGTCCGTACGAGCAGTACTTC. This translates into CASSYDRGPYEQYF.

The chain is built from TRBV29-1 and TRBJ2-7, with TRBD1 matching 9 bases. Looked up from germline, CDR1 is SQVTM and CDR2 is ANQGSEA. V was pared by 8 bases and J by 5 bases, with 13 bases of the junction left unmatched. The CDR3 is 14 residues long. CDR3: CSPCPGQGMHEQYF. The CDR3 coding sequence is TGCAGCCCTTGCCCGGGACAGGGTATGCACGAGCAGTACTTC.

The genes are TRBV2 and TRBJ1-5; D is unclear. The CDR3 length is 12 residues. V was pared by 2 bases and J by 6 bases, with 5 bases between. The germline CDR1 and CDR2 sequences are SNHLY and FYNNEI. For the CDR3, the DNA is TGTGCCAGCAGTGAACCGGTTCAGCCCCAGCATTTT. This gives the protein CASSEPVQPQHF.

The count of this clone is one. The rearrangement joins TRBV2 to TRBJ2-7; TRBD1 is a possible D gene (5 bases). The CDR3 contains 12 residues. The ends were cut back, 10 bases at V and 2 bases at J, with 12 bases in the middle. The germline V gene has CDR1 SNHLY and CDR2 FYNNEI. This CDR3 is CATKQVAYEQYF. CDR3 sequence (DNA): TGTGCCACCAAACAGGTCGCCTACGAGCAGTACTTC.

The V and J genes are TRBV18 and TRBJ1-6, with 7 bases lining up with TRBD1. The J segment lost 7 bases and the V segment lost 5 bases, leaving 8 bases of the junction unmatched. The CDR3 covers 15 residues. Germline V gene data show CDR1 as KGHSH and CDR2 as LQKENI. The CDR3 nucleotides read TGTGCCAGCTCAGCCACGTCACAGGGGAATTCACCCCTCCACTTT. It yields the protein CASSATSQGNSPLHF.

J is TRBJ2-1 and V is TRBV21-1; the table's D call of TRBD1 was not tested on the DNA. TRBV21-1 is deemed a pseudogene. This CDR3 contains 17 residues. This CDR3 reads CASSKVQAGQLCDEQFF. CDR3 DNA: TGTGCCAGCAGCAAAGTTCAAGCAGGTCAGCTATGTGATGAGCAGTTCTTC.

The J gene is TRBJ2-1, the V gene TRBV19; D is perhaps TRBD1 or TRBD2 (5 bases each). Germline V gene lookup returns CDR1 LNHDA and CDR2 SQIVND (reference sequence). The V and J ends lost 6 bases and 3 bases respectively, with 21 bases between them. This CDR3 contains 17 residues. This chain's CDR3 is CASSPSVGETSYNEQFF. CDR3 coding DNA: TGTGCCAGTAGCCCTTCCGTAGGGGAAACTAGCTACAATGAGCAGTTCTTC.

This chain links TRBV20-1 with TRBJ2-5; D call uncertain. CDR1 and CDR2 (germline): DFQATT, SNEGSKA (reference sequence). The V and J ends lost 0 bases and 2 bases respectively, with 1 base between them. This CDR3 contains 11 residues. Here the CDR3 DNA reads TGCAGTGCTAGAGAACAAGAGACCCAGTACTTC. It codes for CSAREQETQYF.

The chain combines TRBV28 with TRBJ2-2; D uncertain. V lost 6 bases, J lost 4 bases, and 9 bases lay in between. This CDR3 has 13 residues. Germline CDR1 MDHEN, CDR2 SYDVKM. CDR3 sequence (DNA): TGTGCCAGCAGGGTCTTGAGCACCGGGGAGCTGTTTTTT. Translated: CASRVLSTGELFF.

This clone appeared a single time. This chain joins TRBV6-2 or TRBV6-3 and TRBJ1-2; possibly TRBD1 for D (5 bases). V lost 0 bases to trimming and J lost 7 bases, with 9 bases between them. The CDR3 runs to 13 residues. Germline assignment: CDR1 MNHEY and CDR2 SVGEGT. CDR3 amino acids: CASSYSPGSGYTF. The CDR3 DNA is TGTGCCAGCAGTTACTCTCCAGGGTCTGGCTACACCTTC.

The chain joins TRBV11-2 to TRBJ1-4; 7 bases are shared with TRBD1. V gave up 1 base and J gave up 7 bases; unmatched junction bases: 0. Germline-derived CDR1 and CDR2 are SGHAT and FQNNGV. The CDR3 length is 13 residues. In DNA form, the CDR3 reads TGTGCCAGCAGCTTAGGACAGGGTGAAAAACTGTTTTTT. Amino acid sequence: CASSLGQGEKLFF.

The gene calls are TRBV3-1 (or the pseudogene TRBV3-2) and TRBJ2-2; 7 nucleotides match TRBD1. The CDR3 loop spans 14 amino acids. The germline CDR1 and CDR2 sequences are LGHDT and YNNKEL (reference sequence). With 8 bases clipped from V and 6 bases from J, the junction kept 9 bases outside the gene matches. The CDR3 DNA sequence: TGTGCCAGCGGATACAGGGGATCCGCCGGGGAGCTGTTTTTT. It codes for CASGYRGSAGELFF.

CDR3 loop: CASSLGQGAQRETQYF. CDR3 bases: TGTGCCAGCAGCTTGGGACAGGGGGCGCAGAGGGAGACCCAGTACTTC. The gene calls are TRBV5-6 and TRBJ2-5, with 10 positions matching TRBD1. The CDR3 contains 16 residues. Germline V gene data show CDR1 as SGHDT and CDR2 as YYEEEE. V shed 0 bases, J shed 5 bases, and the junction held 7 bases outside the gene matches.

A note on this clone: Other nucleotide sequences in the sample specify the same CDR3. The chain couples TRBV5-4 to TRBJ2-5, with TRBD2 identical over 11 bases. With V trimmed by 3 bases and J by 1 base, 2 bases remained unmatched. The CDR3 is made up of 15 amino acids. Germline V CDR1 and CDR2: SGHNT, YYREEE (reference sequence). The CDR3, as DNA: TGTGCCAGCAGCTGGGGGACTAGCGGCCAAGAGACCCAGTACTTC. Protein sequence: CASSWGTSGQETQYF.

The chain links TRBV5-4 to TRBJ1-2, with 8 bases lining up with TRBD1. Trimming cost V 3 bases and J 1 base; bases outside gene matches: 5. Germline V gene data show CDR1 as SGHNT and CDR2 as YYREEE (reference sequence). This CDR3 has 15 residues. The DNA of the CDR3 is TGTGCCAGCAGCTCCTACAGGGGGGATAACTATGGCTACACCTTC. As protein: CASSSYRGDNYGYTF. The variable domain in full, completed from reference TRBV5-4 and TRBJ1-2, reads ETGVTQSPTHLIKTRGQQVTLRCSSQSGHNTVSWYQQALGQGPQFIFQYYREEENGRGNFPPRFSGLQFPNYSSELNVNALELDDSALYLCASSSYRGDNYGYTFGSGTRLTVV.

The CDR3 DNA reads as TGTGCCAGCAACGAACAGGGGACGGATGAAAAACTGTTTTTT. Protein sequence: CASNEQGTDEKLFF. J is TRBJ1-4 and V is TRBV7-9, with 7 bases fitting TRBD1. The CDR3 is 14 residues long. V was clipped by 7 bases and J by 6 bases; unmatched bases: 8. From germline, CDR1 is SEHNR and CDR2 FQNEAQ (reference sequence). Together with reference TRBV7-9 and TRBJ1-4, the CDR3 gives the full variable domain: DTGVSQNPRHKITKRGQNVTFRCDPISEHNRLYWYRQTLGQGPEFLTYFQNEAQLEKSRLLSDRFSAERPKGSFSTLEIQRTEQGDSAMYLCASNEQGTDEKLFFGSGTQLSVL.

The chain couples TRBV2 to TRBJ2-1; D unresolved. The CDR3 sequence is 14 residues long. The germline V gene has CDR1 SNHLY and CDR2 FYNNEI. Trimming removed 6 bases at V and 4 bases at J, with 13 bases between. CDR3 sequence: CASSQAETYNEQFF. CDR3 bases: TGTGCCAGCAGCCAGGCTGAAACGTACAATGAGCAGTTCTTC.

For the CDR3, the DNA is TGTGCCAGCAGTTCTTGGGGAAATTCACCCCTCCACTTT. It codes for CASSSWGNSPLHF. The chain carries TRBV28 and TRBJ1-6; D is ambiguous. Per germline, CDR1 MDHEN and CDR2 SYDVKM. This CDR3 has 13 amino acids. V lost 4 bases and J lost 7, with 8 bases in between. The entire variable domain, with the rest obtained from reference TRBV28 and TRBJ1-6, is as follows: DVKVTQSSRYLVKRTGEKVFLECVQDMDHENMFWYRQDPGLGLRLIYFSYDVKMKEKGDIPEGYSVSREKKERFSLILESASTNQTSMYLCASSSWGNSPLHFGNGTRLTVT.

This rearrangement joins TRBV7-8 to TRBJ2-2; 7 bases are a match to TRBD1. The CDR3 has 16 amino acids. Germline V gene data show CDR1 as SGHVS and CDR2 as FQNEAQ. Germline trimming cut 5 bases from V and 0 bases from J; bases unmatched to any gene: 6. The CDR3 DNA reads as TGTGCCAGCAGCCCGTTGACAGGGCCGAACACCGGGGAGCTGTTTTTT. Translated: CASSPLTGPNTGELFF.

The chain recombines TRBV6-5 with TRBJ2-1; 8 nucleotides line up with TRBD1. The CDR3 sequence is 15 residues long. CDR1 is MNHEY and CDR2 is SVGAGI in the germline V gene. Germline trimming cut 8 bases from V and 6 bases from J; bases unmatched to any gene: 12. CDR3 protein: CASGPPGGAGNEQFF. As DNA, the CDR3 is TGTGCCAGCGGACCTCCAGGGGGCGCGGGCAATGAGCAGTTCTTC.

The chain carries TRBV11-2 and TRBJ1-4; D remains ambiguous. Between the trimmed V and J ends, which lost 0 bases and 0 bases, there was a span of 11 bases. Looked up from germline, CDR1 is SGHAT and CDR2 is FQNNGV. This CDR3 region has 17 residues. Here the CDR3 DNA reads TGTGCCAGCAGCTTAGATTTCGGGAGTGCAACTAATGAAAAACTGTTTTTT. Residues: CASSLDFGSATNEKLFF.

Here the CDR3 DNA reads TGCAGCGGGGGACTTAACGTGGGGGAGACCCAGTACTTC. This sequence encodes CSGGLNVGETQYF. The J gene is TRBJ2-5, the V gene TRBV29-1, with D maybe TRBD2 (6 bases). V gave up 7 bases and J gave up 5 bases, with 17 bases separating them. This CDR3 comprises 13 residues. Germline-derived CDR1 and CDR2 are SQVTM and ANQGSEA. The whole variable domain, filled in from reference TRBV29-1 and TRBJ2-5, reads SAVISQKPSRDICQRGTSLTIQCQVDSQVTMMFWYRQQPGQSLTLIATANQGSEATYESGFVIDKFPISRPNLTFSTLTVSNMSPEDSSIYLCSGGLNVGETQYFGPGTRLLVL.

This clone occurred a few times. The chain has TRBV29-1 and TRBJ2-3, with a possible D match to TRBD2 (5 bases). Germline V lookup: CDR1 SQVTM, CDR2 ANQGSEA. The V gene lost 4 bases and the J gene lost 4 bases, with 12 bases spanning the gap. This CDR3 region has 13 residues. The CDR3 nucleotides are TGCAGCGTTGTTGGTGAGGGCCCAGATACGCAGTATTTT. Protein product: CSVVGEGPDTQYF.

The chain uses TRBV5-1 and TRBJ2-3; D could derive from TRBD1 or TRBD2 (5 bases each). Germline CDR1 and CDR2: SGHRS and YFSETQ. The CDR3 is 14 residues long. Deletions cut 3 bases from V and 6 bases from J, with 14 bases between. The chain's CDR3 is CASSSGEGRDTQYF. The CDR3 nucleotides are TGCGCCAGCAGCTCTGGTGAGGGACGCGATACGCAGTATTTT. Drawing the rest from reference TRBV5-1 and TRBJ2-3, the complete variable domain is KAGVTQTPRYLIKTRGQQVTLSCSPISGHRSVSWYQQTPGQGLQFLFEYFSETQRNKGNFPGRFSGRQFSNSRSEMNVSTLELGDSALYLCASSSGEGRDTQYFGPGTRLTVL.